This TCR beta chain was captured by sequencing in a study of post-analysis software for immune sequencing data. Sequencing libraries made from TCR beta cDNA carried unique molecular identifiers. From the PCR reads, TCRdb called clonotypes with MiXCR, one entry per CDR3 protein. In the table there are roughly 400,000 distinct CDR3 sequences, more than 30% of which are singletons. Study conclusions and caveats: The authors found that F measure strongly co-clustered same-batch samples. TRBV5-6, TRBV5-1 and TRBV20-1 belonged to a set of about five TRBV segments that were more frequent in patients than controls.

With respect to this clonotype: Its specificity is unknown.

Trimming took 1 base from V and 8 from J, leaving 11 bases between them. CDR3 length: 13 amino acids. Germline lookup yields CDR1 DFQATT and CDR2 SNEGSKA (reference sequence). The clonotype was recovered from a girl aged 2 to 10 with multiple sclerosis. The chain links TRBV20-1 to TRBJ1-4; the D gene is possibly TRBD1 (6 bases). The specimen sequenced was blood. DNA for the CDR3: TGCAGTGCTAGAGGCAGGGGTGGAGAAAAACTGTTTTTT. Residues: CSARGRGGEKLFF.